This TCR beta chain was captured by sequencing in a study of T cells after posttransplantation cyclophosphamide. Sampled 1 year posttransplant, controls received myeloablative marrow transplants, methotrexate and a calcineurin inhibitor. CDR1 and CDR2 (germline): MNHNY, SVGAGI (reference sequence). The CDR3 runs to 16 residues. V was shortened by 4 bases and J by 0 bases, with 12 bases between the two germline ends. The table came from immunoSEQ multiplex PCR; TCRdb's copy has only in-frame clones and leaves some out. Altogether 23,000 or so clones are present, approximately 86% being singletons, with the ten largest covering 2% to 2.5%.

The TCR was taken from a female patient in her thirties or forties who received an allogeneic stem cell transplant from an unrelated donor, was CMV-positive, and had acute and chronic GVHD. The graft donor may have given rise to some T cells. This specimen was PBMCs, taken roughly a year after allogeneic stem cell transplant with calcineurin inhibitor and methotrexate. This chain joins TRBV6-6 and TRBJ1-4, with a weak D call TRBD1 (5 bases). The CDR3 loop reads CASSFLGPATNEKLFF. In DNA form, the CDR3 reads TGTGCCAGCAGTTTTTTGGGGCCAGCAACTAATGAAAAACTGTTTTTT.